This T cell receptor (beta chain) was identified in a study of long-term antiretroviral therapy in people with HIV. General study results and limits: Controls had broader CDR3 length ranges than HIV repertoires did.

Every donor had one or more pre-ART and two or more post-ART PBMC samples. As for this clone: Its cognate antigen is unknown.

In germline, CDR1 is LNHDA, CDR2 SQIVND (reference sequence). With 3 bases removed from V and 7 bases from J, the gap between germline ends came to 13 bases. The CDR3 spans 14 residues. At survey level, the immunoSEQ assay was run in its v3.0 version. The assay was immunoSEQ multiplex PCR, and TCRdb's table has in-frame clones only and misses some. The repertoire holds about 31,000 clones, about 93% seen once, with roughly 4% in the top ten. The chain employs TRBV19 and TRBJ1-5; D unclear. The sequenced sample was unsorted PBMCs, obtained 5.2 years after starting antiretroviral therapy. This receptor was identified in a woman aged 40 to 55 with HIV. CDR3: CASSMTRGGQPQHF. In DNA, the CDR3 is TGTGCCAGTAGTATGACCCGGGGAGGGCAGCCCCAGCATTTT.